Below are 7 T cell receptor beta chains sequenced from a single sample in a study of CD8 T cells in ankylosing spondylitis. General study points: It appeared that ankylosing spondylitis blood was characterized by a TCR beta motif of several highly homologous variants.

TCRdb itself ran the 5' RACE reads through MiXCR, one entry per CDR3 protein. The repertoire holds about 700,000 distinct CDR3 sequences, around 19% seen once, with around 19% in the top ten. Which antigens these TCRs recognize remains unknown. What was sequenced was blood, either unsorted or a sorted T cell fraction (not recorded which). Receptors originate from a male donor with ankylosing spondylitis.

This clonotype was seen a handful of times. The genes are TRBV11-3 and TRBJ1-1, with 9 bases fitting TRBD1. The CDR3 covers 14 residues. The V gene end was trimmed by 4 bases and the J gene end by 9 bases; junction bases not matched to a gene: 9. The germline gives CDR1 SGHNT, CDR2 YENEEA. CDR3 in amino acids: CASSSVRTGAKAFF. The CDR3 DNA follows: TGTGCCAGCAGCTCCGTCCGGACAGGGGCAAAAGCTTTCTTT.

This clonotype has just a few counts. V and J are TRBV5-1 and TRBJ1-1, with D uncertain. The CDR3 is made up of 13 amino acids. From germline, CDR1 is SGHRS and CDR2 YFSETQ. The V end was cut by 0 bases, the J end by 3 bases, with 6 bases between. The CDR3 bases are TGCGCCAGCAGCTTGGCTACCGACACTGAAGCTTTCTTT. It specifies CASSLATDTEAFF. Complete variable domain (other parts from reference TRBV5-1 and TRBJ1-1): KAGVTQTPRYLIKTRGQQVTLSCSPISGHRSVSWYQQTPGQGLQFLFEYFSETQRNKGNFPGRFSGRQFSNSRSEMNVSTLELGDSALYLCASSLATDTEAFFGQGTRLTVV.

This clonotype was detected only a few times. The CDR3 DNA sequence: TGTGCCAGCAAACTAGCGGGAGGATATGAAAGTGAGCAGTTCTTC. Translated, it gives CASKLAGGYESEQFF. The V gene is TRBV4-2, the J gene TRBJ2-1, with 12 positions matching TRBD2. CDR3 length: 15 amino acids. Germline CDR1 LGHNA, CDR2 YNFKEQ. V lost 7 bases, J lost 9 bases, and 10 bases stayed unmatched.

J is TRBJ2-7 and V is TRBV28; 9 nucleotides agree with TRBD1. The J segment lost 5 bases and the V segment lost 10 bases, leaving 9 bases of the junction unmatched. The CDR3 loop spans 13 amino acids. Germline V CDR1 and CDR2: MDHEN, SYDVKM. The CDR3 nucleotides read TGTGCCAACAGCCGGGACAGGGTACACGAGCAGTACTTC. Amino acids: CANSRDRVHEQYF.

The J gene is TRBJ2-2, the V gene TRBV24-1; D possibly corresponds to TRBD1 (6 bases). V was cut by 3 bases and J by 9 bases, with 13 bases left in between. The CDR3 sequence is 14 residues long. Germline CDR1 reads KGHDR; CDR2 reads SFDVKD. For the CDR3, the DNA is TGTGCCACCAGTGATCGTACAGGGTCCCGGGAGCTGTTTTTT. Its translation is CATSDRTGSRELFF.

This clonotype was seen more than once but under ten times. CDR3 in DNA: TGTGCCAGCAGCTTACAAGACAGGGGAACGAACACTGAAGCTTTCTTT. Its translation is CASSLQDRGTNTEAFF. This sequence joins TRBV7-2 and TRBJ1-1; 8 bases are a match to TRBD1. J was trimmed by 1 base and V by 2 bases; bases with no gene match: 6. CDR1 and CDR2 from the germline V gene are SGHTA and FQGNSA. The CDR3 runs 16 residues.

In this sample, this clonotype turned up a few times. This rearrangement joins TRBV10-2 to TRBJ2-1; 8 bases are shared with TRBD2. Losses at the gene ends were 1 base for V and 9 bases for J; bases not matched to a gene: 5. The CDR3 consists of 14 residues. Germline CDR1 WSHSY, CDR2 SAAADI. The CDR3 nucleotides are TGCGCCAGCAGTGAGTACGGGGGGGCGGGTGAGCAGTTCTTC. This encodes CASSEYGGAGEQFF.